One sample yielded the 32 T cell receptor beta chains listed below, sequenced in a study of blood T cell repertoires in COVID-19. TCRdb's table, derived via immunoSEQ multiplex PCR, lists solely in-frame clones and lacks some. The repertoire includes more than 200,000 clones, 86% of them detected once, and almost 2% sits in the top ten. Sequencing was done on a sample of peripheral blood. The receptors derive from a young man with active or convalescent COVID-19.

V is TRBV15 and J is TRBJ1-5; 9 bases are a match to TRBD1. CDR3 length: 18 residues. Germline assignment: CDR1 LNHNV and CDR2 YYDKDF (reference sequence). The V and J ends lost 5 bases and 5 bases, in that order; junction bases with no gene match: 16. DNA of the CDR3: TGTGCCACCAGCGTGGGGACAGGGCTTGGGGTACTGCATCAGCCCCAGCATTTT. This gives the protein CATSVGTGLGVLHQPQHF.

This clone was found many times. The V gene is TRBV12-3 or TRBV12-4, the J gene TRBJ1-2, with D hard to call. V was shortened by 7 bases and J by 4 bases, with 13 bases between the two germline ends. The CDR3 loop spans 13 amino acids. In DNA form, the CDR3 reads TGTGCCAGCACGCCCCGCAGAACCTATGGCTACACCTTC. Translation: CASTPRRTYGYTF.

The chain recombines TRBV6-5 with TRBJ1-1; D unclear. The CDR3 runs to 13 residues. Germline assignment: CDR1 MNHEY and CDR2 SVGAGI. Trimming left V 5 bases short and J 0 bases short, with 7 bases between. CDR3 sequence (DNA): TGTGCCAGCAGTAATATCTTGAACACTGAAGCTTTCTTT. Translation: CASSNILNTEAFF.

The rearrangement links TRBV10-3 to TRBJ2-1; 7 bases fit TRBD1. Trimming removed 8 bases from V and 12 bases from J; junction bases left unmatched: 13. This CDR3 spans 13 amino acids. Germline V gene lookup returns CDR1 ENHRY and CDR2 SYGVKD. The chain's CDR3 is CAIFETGNLGQFF. Here the CDR3 DNA reads TGTGCCATCTTCGAGACAGGGAATCTCGGGCAGTTCTTC.

The V and J genes are TRBV7-9 and TRBJ2-2, with TRBD1 matching 7 bases. Germline V gene lookup returns CDR1 SEHNR and CDR2 FQNEAQ (reference sequence). With 8 bases clipped from V and 3 bases from J, the junction kept 6 bases outside the gene matches. The CDR3 has 14 residues. This chain's CDR3 is CASEGQHDTGELFF. DNA of the CDR3: TGTGCCAGCGAGGGACAGCATGACACCGGGGAGCTGTTTTTT.

Only one count was recorded for this clone. The chain recombines TRBV5-1 with TRBJ1-3; 7 bases map to TRBD1. Per germline, CDR1 SGHRS and CDR2 YFSETQ. The CDR3 length is 17 residues. V was clipped by 1 base and J by 0 bases; unmatched bases: 7. The CDR3 nucleotides are TGCGCCAGCAGCTTGACGACAGGGCGTACCTCTGGAAACACCATATATTTT. It encodes CASSLTTGRTSGNTIYF.

The chain joins TRBV4-1 to TRBJ2-6, with a weak D call TRBD1 (6 bases). CDR1 and CDR2 from the germline V gene are MGHRA and YSYEKL. V shed 3 bases and J shed 2 bases, with 14 bases lying between them. The CDR3 is made up of 17 amino acids. CDR3 sequence: CASSQYRELTGANVLTF. In nucleotides, the CDR3 is TGCGCCAGCAGCCAGTACAGGGAATTGACTGGGGCCAACGTCCTGACTTTC.

This chain connects TRBV4-1 to TRBJ1-5, with TRBD1 as a possible D gene (6 bases). In germline, CDR1 is MGHRA, CDR2 YSYEKL. V dropped 4 bases and J dropped 0 bases, with 16 bases sitting between them. CDR3 length equals 17 residues. CDR3 in amino acids: CASSRQHATGSNQPQHF. CDR3 sequence (DNA): TGCGCCAGCAGCCGACAACACGCGACAGGTAGCAATCAGCCCCAGCATTTT.

This chain joins TRBV7-3 and TRBJ2-1; D is perhaps TRBD2 (6 bases). V gave up 5 bases and J gave up 3 bases, with 14 bases separating them. The V gene's germline CDR1 is SGHTA and CDR2 FQGTGA. The CDR3 is 15 amino acids. The CDR3 nucleotides are TGTGCCAGCAGCCCCGGGACTGGGGGCTACAATGAGCAGTTCTTC. It codes for CASSPGTGGYNEQFF.

This CDR3 reads CASSATSGTDTQYF. CDR3 sequence (DNA): TGTGCCAGCAGCGCCACTAGCGGCACAGATACGCAGTATTTT. The V gene is TRBV2, the J gene TRBJ2-3; 7 bases are a match to TRBD2. V lost 6 bases to trimming and J lost 1 base; unmatched junction nucleotides: 4. CDR3 size: 14 residues. In germline, CDR1 is SNHLY, CDR2 FYNNEI. Full variable domain (rest looked up from reference TRBV2 and TRBJ2-3): EPEVTQTPSHQVTQMGQEVILRCVPISNHLYFYWYRQILGQKVEFLVSFYNNEISEKSEIFDDQFSVERPDGSNFTLKIRSTKLEDSAMYFCASSATSGTDTQYFGPGTRLTVL.

The chain joins TRBV12-3 or TRBV12-4 to TRBJ1-4; D unresolved. This CDR3 has 11 amino acids. The V gene lost 6 bases and the J gene lost 5 bases, with 4 bases spanning the gap. The CDR3 DNA sequence: TGTGCCAGCAGCCTAAATGAAAAACTGTTTTTT. Its protein product is CASSLNEKLFF.

The chain recombines TRBV9 with TRBJ2-7, with D tentatively TRBD2 (6 bases). V lost 3 bases, J lost 7 bases, and 20 bases lay in between. This CDR3 is 15 amino acids long. Germline CDR1 and CDR2: SGDLS and YYNGEE. In DNA form, the CDR3 reads TGTGCCAGCAGCGCGCAGGGAGGCCCATTGAGGGAGCAGTACTTC. It yields the protein CASSAQGGPLREQYF.

The J gene is TRBJ1-1, the V gene TRBV5-6; weak D call: TRBD1 (6 bases). With 3 bases removed from V and 1 base from J, the gap between germline ends came to 16 bases. Germline V CDR1 and CDR2: SGHDT, YYEEEE. This CDR3 spans 16 amino acids. CDR3 DNA sequence: TGTGCCAGCAGCTCCTCCTCCACAGGGCCGAACACTGAAGCTTTCTTT. The encoded protein is CASSSSSTGPNTEAFF.

The V gene is TRBV5-4, the J gene TRBJ1-3; 8 bases fit TRBD1. Germline CDR1 SGHNT, CDR2 YYREEE (reference sequence). The CDR3 contains 16 residues. J gave up 0 bases and V 4 bases, and 6 bases lay outside the gene matches. CDR3 in amino acids: CASSTGQVLSGNTIYF. The CDR3 DNA is TGTGCCAGCAGCACGGGACAGGTCCTCTCTGGAAACACCATATATTTT.

The V and J genes are TRBV19 and TRBJ1-1; no definite D call. Looked up from germline, CDR1 is LNHDA and CDR2 is SQIVND (reference sequence). This CDR3 comprises 17 residues. Trimming took 4 bases from V and 1 from J, leaving 19 bases between them. CDR3 coding DNA: TGTGCCAGTAGTAACCAATCGTCCCGGGATGAGAACACTGAAGCTTTCTTT. This encodes CASSNQSSRDENTEAFF. The complete variable domain, with remaining parts taken from reference TRBV19 and TRBJ1-1, reads DGGITQSPKYLFRKEGQNVTLSCEQNLNHDAMYWYRQDPGQGLRLIYYSQIVNDFQKGDIAEGYSVSREKKESFPLTVTSAQKNPTAFYLCASSNQSSRDENTEAFFGQGTRLTVV.

The chain combines TRBV3-1 (or the pseudogene TRBV3-2) with TRBJ1-2; the D gene is possibly TRBD1 (5 bases). Germline CDR1 LGHDT, CDR2 YNNKEL (reference sequence). The CDR3 is 15 residues long. Trimming stripped 1 base from V and 6 bases from J, with 15 bases between. The CDR3 sequence is CASSQGGQGRNGYTF. The CDR3 DNA reads as TGTGCCAGCAGCCAAGGGGGTCAGGGAAGGAATGGCTACACCTTC.

This rearrangement joins TRBV6-5 to TRBJ2-1; 7 positions match TRBD1. Germline V gene lookup returns CDR1 MNHEY and CDR2 SVGAGI. The CDR3 has 15 residues. V lost 5 bases and J lost 6; bases outside the gene matches: 10. The CDR3 sequence is CASSRDRAGSNEQFF. The DNA of the CDR3 is TGTGCCAGCAGTCGTGACAGGGCCGGCTCCAATGAGCAGTTCTTC.

This chain links TRBV30 with TRBJ1-2, with D possibly TRBD1 on 5 matching bases. V was pared by 1 base and J by 7 bases, with 16 bases between. The germline V gene has CDR1 GTSNPN and CDR2 SVGIG (reference sequence). This CDR3 spans 14 amino acids. The chain's CDR3 is CAWSGGREALGYTF. In DNA, the CDR3 is TGTGCCTGGAGTGGGGGCAGGGAGGCTCTTGGCTACACCTTC.

CDR3 coding DNA: TGCGCCAGCAGCCAAGGCTACAGGGAGAACACTGAAGCTTTCTTT. Protein sequence: CASSQGYRENTEAFF. The chain has TRBV4-3 and TRBJ1-1, with D possibly TRBD1 on 6 matching bases. V gave up 1 base and J gave up 1 base, with 10 bases separating them. This CDR3 is 15 amino acids long. The germline V gene has CDR1 LGHNA and CDR2 YSLEER.

The gene calls are TRBV30 and TRBJ1-4, with 8 bases identical to TRBD1. CDR3 length: 14 amino acids. The V segment lost 2 bases and the J segment 6 bases; nucleotides outside the gene matches: 5. Germline V gives CDR1 GTSNPN, CDR2 SVGIG (reference sequence). The CDR3 sequence: CAWSPGQGDEKLFF. The CDR3 nucleotides read TGTGCCTGGAGTCCCGGACAGGGAGATGAAAAACTGTTTTTT.

This rearrangement joins TRBV6-5 to TRBJ2-7, with unresolved D. V lost 2 bases to trimming and J lost 6 bases, with 11 bases between them. This CDR3 is built from 13 residues. In germline, CDR1 is MNHEY, CDR2 SVGAGI. This CDR3 is CASSYVRAGEQYF. CDR3 DNA: TGTGCCAGCAGTTACGTGAGAGCTGGCGAGCAGTACTTC.

The V call is TRBV2, the J call TRBJ1-3, with 9 bases fitting TRBD1. The CDR3 spans 14 residues. Germline CDR1 and CDR2: SNHLY and FYNNEI. With V trimmed by 6 bases and J by 4 bases, 4 bases remained unmatched. The CDR3, as DNA: TGTGCCAGCAGCCGGGACAGGGAAGGAAACACCATATATTTT. It codes for CASSRDREGNTIYF.

The CDR3 protein is CASSQGDRPNSPLHF. In DNA, the CDR3 is TGTGCCAGCAGCCAAGGGGACAGGCCGAATTCACCCCTCCACTTT. V usage is TRBV3-1 (or the pseudogene TRBV3-2) and J usage is TRBJ1-6, with 8 bases fitting TRBD1. The CDR3 contains 15 residues. V trimming: 1 base; J trimming: 7 bases; junction bases outside the gene matches: 3. Germline-derived CDR1 and CDR2 are LGHDT and YNNKEL (reference sequence).

The chain recombines TRBV7-2 with TRBJ2-5; TRBD2 agrees at 11 bases. The CDR3 consists of 15 residues. The V gene's germline CDR1 is SGHTA and CDR2 FQGNSA. Unmatched junction bases numbered 6, after V lost 4 bases and J lost 5 bases. CDR3 loop: CASSSVAGGAETQYF. CDR3 DNA sequence: TGTGCCAGCAGCTCAGTAGCGGGGGGGGCTGAGACCCAGTACTTC.

The chain joins TRBV14 to TRBJ1-2; TRBD1 aligns across 10 bases. The V and J ends lost 2 bases and 4 bases, in that order; junction bases with no gene match: 10. Germline-derived CDR1 and CDR2 are SGHDN and FVKESK. This CDR3 is 17 amino acids long. CDR3 region: CASSQNPGQGRAYGYTF. The CDR3, as DNA: TGTGCCAGCAGCCAAAATCCGGGACAGGGGAGGGCCTATGGCTACACCTTC.

V is TRBV6-4 and J is TRBJ1-2; D remains ambiguous. The CDR3 is 12 amino acids. Germline V gene sequence: CDR1 MRHNA, CDR2 SNTAGT. V lost 6 bases, J lost 4 bases, and 9 bases lay in between. The CDR3 loop reads CASRDGLYGYTF. In nucleotides, the CDR3 is TGTGCCAGCAGGGACGGCCTCTATGGCTACACCTTC.

V is TRBV10-3 and J is TRBJ2-3; 15 bases align to TRBD2. After removal of 3 bases from V and 5 bases from J, the junction contained 3 bases not matched to a gene. This CDR3 spans 16 amino acids. Germline loops: CDR1 ENHRY, CDR2 SYGVKD. This chain's CDR3 is CAISEAGLAGGDTQYF. The CDR3 bases are TGTGCCATCAGTGAAGCGGGACTAGCGGGGGGAGATACGCAGTATTTT.

Turning to this clone: One junction end does not reproduce the germline sequence, and a read error may be involved. The rearrangement links TRBV18 to TRBJ2-1; 7 nucleotides agree with TRBD1. The CDR3 length is 12 residues. Germline V gene data show CDR1 as KGHSH and CDR2 as LQKENI. The CDR3 loop reads CASSPLAGGDLF. The CDR3 region has the DNA TGTGCCAGCTCACCTTTGGCAGGGGGAGATCTCTTC.

The chain couples TRBV7-9 to TRBJ2-2; 9 bases fit TRBD2. The CDR3 runs 17 residues. V dropped 7 bases and J dropped 7; count of bases not matched to a gene: 16. Germline lookup yields CDR1 SEHNR and CDR2 FQNEAQ (reference sequence). The CDR3 coding sequence is TGTGCCAGCACCGAAAACGGGCTAGCGGGACTTGGCGGGGAGCTGTTTTTT. Protein: CASTENGLAGLGGELFF.

This sequence joins TRBV12-2 and TRBJ2-5; TRBD1 is the table's D call and was not checked against the DNA. TRBV12-2 is a recognized pseudogene. This CDR3 has 15 residues. The CDR3 spells CASRLARRDQETQYF. CDR3 DNA: TGTGCAAGTCGCTTAGCGCGCAGGGACCAAGAGACCCAGTACTTC.

This clone was counted only a few times. J is TRBJ1-1 and V is TRBV13, with a tentative D call TRBD1 (6 bases). The germline CDR1 and CDR2 sequences are PRHDT and FYEKMQ (reference sequence). V gave up 4 bases and J gave up 4 bases, with 10 bases separating them. The CDR3 runs 13 residues. DNA for the CDR3: TGTGCCAGCAGCTACAACAGGGCCACTGAAGCTTTCTTT. It is translated as CASSYNRATEAFF.

J is TRBJ2-2 and V is TRBV19, with 9 nucleotides matching TRBD1. The CDR3 is made up of 16 amino acids. The J segment lost 3 bases and the V segment lost 4 bases, leaving 6 bases of the junction unmatched. Germline V lookup: CDR1 LNHDA, CDR2 SQIVND (reference sequence). The CDR3 is CASSSWDRVDTGELFF. CDR3 sequence (DNA): TGTGCCAGTAGTAGTTGGGACAGGGTTGACACCGGGGAGCTGTTTTTT.